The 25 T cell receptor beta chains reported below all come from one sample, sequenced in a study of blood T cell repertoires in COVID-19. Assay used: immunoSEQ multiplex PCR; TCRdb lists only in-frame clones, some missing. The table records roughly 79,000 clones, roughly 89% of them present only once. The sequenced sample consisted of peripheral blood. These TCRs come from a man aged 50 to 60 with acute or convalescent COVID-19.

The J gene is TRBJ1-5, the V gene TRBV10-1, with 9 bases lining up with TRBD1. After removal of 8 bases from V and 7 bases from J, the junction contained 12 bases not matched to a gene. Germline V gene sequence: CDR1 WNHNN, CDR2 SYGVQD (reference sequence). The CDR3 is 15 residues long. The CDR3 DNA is TGCGCCAGCTTGGGACTGGGACAGGGCGGGCAGCCCCAGCATTTT. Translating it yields CASLGLGQGGQPQHF.

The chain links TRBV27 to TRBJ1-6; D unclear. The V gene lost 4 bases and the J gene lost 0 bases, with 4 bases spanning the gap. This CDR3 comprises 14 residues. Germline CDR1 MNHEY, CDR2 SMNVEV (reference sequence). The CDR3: CASSSYSYNSPLHF. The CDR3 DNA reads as TGTGCCAGCAGTTCCTACTCCTATAATTCACCCCTCCACTTT.

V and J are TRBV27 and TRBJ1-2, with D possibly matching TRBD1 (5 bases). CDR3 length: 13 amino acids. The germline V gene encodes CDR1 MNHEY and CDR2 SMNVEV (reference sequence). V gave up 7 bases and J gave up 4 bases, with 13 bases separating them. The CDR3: CASTSLGAYGYTF. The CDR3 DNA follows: TGTGCCAGCACCTCCCTAGGGGCCTATGGCTACACCTTC.

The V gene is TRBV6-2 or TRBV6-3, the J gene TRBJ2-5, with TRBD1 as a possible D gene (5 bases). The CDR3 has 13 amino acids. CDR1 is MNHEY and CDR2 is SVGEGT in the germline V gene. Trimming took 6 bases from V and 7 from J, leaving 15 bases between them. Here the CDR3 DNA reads TGTGCCAGCAGCCATATAACTGGGGCGACCCAGTACTTC. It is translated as CASSHITGATQYF.

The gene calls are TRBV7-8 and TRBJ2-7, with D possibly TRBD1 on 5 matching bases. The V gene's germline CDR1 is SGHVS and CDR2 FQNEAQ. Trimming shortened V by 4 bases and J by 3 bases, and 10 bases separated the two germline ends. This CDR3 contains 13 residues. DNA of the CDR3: TGTGCCAGCAGCTGGGGCAGGGACTACGAGCAGTACTTC. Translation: CASSWGRDYEQYF.

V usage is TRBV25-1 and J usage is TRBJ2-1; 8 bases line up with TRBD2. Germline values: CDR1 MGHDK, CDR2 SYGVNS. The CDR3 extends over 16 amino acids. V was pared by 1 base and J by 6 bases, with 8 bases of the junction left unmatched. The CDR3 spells CASSEWGGTRGNEQFF. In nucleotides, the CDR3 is TGTGCCAGCAGTGAATGGGGAGGGACTAGGGGCAATGAGCAGTTCTTC.

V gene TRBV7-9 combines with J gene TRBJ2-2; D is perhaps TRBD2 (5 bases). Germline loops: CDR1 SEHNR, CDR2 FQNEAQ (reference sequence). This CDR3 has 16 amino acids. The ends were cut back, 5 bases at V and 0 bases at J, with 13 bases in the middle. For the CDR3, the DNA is TGTGCCAGCAGCCACGGGGTGCTCCCGAACACCGGGGAGCTGTTTTTT. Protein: CASSHGVLPNTGELFF. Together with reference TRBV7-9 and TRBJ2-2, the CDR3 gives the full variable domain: DTGVSQNPRHKITKRGQNVTFRCDPISEHNRLYWYRQTLGQGPEFLTYFQNEAQLEKSRLLSDRFSAERPKGSFSTLEIQRTEQGDSAMYLCASSHGVLPNTGELFFGEGSRLTVL.

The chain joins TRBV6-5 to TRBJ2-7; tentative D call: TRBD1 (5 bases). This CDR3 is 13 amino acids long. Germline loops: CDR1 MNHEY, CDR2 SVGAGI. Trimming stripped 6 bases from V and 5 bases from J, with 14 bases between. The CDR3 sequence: CASRSPGIHEQYF. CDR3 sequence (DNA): TGTGCCAGCAGATCCCCAGGGATTCACGAGCAGTACTTC.

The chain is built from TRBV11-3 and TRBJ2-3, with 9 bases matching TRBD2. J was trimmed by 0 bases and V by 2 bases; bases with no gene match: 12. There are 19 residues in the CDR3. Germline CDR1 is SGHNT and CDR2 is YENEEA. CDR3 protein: CASSLLPSGVSASTDTQYF. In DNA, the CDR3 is TGTGCCAGCAGCTTATTGCCTAGCGGGGTCAGTGCTAGCACAGATACGCAGTATTTT.

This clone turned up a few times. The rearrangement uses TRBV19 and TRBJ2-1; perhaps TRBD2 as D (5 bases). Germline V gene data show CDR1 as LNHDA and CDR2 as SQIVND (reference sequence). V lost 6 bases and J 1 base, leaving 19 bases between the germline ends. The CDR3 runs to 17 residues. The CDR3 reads CASRIWERRSSYNEQFF. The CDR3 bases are TGTGCCAGTAGAATCTGGGAGCGGAGGAGTTCCTACAATGAGCAGTTCTTC.

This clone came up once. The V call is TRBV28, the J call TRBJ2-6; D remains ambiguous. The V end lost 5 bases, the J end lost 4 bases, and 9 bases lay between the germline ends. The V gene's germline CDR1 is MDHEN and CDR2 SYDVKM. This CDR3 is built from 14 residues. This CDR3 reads CASSPQLGANVLTF. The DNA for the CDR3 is TGTGCCAGCAGTCCCCAGTTGGGGGCCAACGTCCTGACTTTC.

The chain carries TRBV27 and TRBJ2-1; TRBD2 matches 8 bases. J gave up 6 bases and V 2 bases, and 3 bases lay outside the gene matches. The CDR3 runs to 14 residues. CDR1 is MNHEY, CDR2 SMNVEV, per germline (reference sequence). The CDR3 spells CASSLTSGTNEQFF. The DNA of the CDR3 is TGTGCCAGCAGTTTAACTAGCGGAACCAATGAGCAGTTCTTC.

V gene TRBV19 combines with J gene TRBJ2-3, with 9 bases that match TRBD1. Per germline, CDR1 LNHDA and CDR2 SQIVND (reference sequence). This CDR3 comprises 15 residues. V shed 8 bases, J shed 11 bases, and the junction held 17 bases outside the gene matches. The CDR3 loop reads CASHPGGTGTPGQYF. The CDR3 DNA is TGTGCCAGTCATCCAGGGGGGACAGGGACGCCGGGGCAGTATTTT. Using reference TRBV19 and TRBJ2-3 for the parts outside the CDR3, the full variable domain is DGGITQSPKYLFRKEGQNVTLSCEQNLNHDAMYWYRQDPGQGLRLIYYSQIVNDFQKGDIAEGYSVSREKKESFPLTVTSAQKNPTAFYLCASHPGGTGTPGQYFGPGTRLTVL.

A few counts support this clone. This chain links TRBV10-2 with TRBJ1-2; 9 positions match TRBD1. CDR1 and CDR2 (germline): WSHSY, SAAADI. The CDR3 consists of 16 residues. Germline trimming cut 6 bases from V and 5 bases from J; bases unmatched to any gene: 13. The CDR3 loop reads CASSQTRDRAIYGYTF. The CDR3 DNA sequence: TGCGCCAGCAGCCAAACCAGGGACAGGGCAATATATGGCTACACCTTC.

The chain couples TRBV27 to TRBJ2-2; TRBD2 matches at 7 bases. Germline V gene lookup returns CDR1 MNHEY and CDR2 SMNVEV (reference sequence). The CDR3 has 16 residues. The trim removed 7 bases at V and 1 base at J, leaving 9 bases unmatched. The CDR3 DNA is TGTGCCAGCACTATGAGGCTAGCGGTGAACACCGGGGAGCTGTTTTTT. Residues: CASTMRLAVNTGELFF.

In DNA, the CDR3 is TGTGCCAGCAGCTCAGCTAGCGGGGGCCACAATGAGCAGTTCTTC. Protein sequence: CASSSASGGHNEQFF. The gene calls are TRBV7-3 and TRBJ2-1; 10 nucleotides line up with TRBD2. Unmatched junction bases numbered 5, after V lost 4 bases and J lost 5 bases. CDR1 and CDR2 (germline): SGHTA, FQGTGA. CDR3 length: 15 amino acids.

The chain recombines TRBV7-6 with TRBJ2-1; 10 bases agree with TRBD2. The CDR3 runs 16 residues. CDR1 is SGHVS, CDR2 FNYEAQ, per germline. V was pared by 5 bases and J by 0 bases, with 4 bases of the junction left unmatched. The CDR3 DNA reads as TGTGCCAGCAGCCCCTCTAGCGGGAGCTCCTACAATGAGCAGTTCTTC. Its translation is CASSPSSGSSYNEQFF.

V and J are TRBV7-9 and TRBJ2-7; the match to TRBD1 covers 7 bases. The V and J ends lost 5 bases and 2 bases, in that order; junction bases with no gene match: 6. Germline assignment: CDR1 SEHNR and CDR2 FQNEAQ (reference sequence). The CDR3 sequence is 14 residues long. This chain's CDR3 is CASSLPGQPYEQYF. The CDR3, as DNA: TGTGCCAGCAGCCTCCCGGGACAGCCCTACGAGCAGTACTTC.

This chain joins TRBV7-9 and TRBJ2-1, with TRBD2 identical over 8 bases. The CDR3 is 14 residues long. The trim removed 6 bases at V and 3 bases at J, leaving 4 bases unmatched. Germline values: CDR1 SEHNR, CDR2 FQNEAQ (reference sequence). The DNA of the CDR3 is TGTGCCAGCAGTAGCGGGACTGGCTACAATGAGCAGTTCTTC. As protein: CASSSGTGYNEQFF.

The CDR3 is CASSPTRQGTDTQYF. The CDR3 DNA reads as TGTGCCAGCAGTCCGACTCGACAGGGCACAGATACGCAGTATTTT. The chain is built from TRBV6-5 and TRBJ2-3; TRBD1 is a possible D gene (6 bases). The CDR3 is 15 amino acids. The germline gives CDR1 MNHEY, CDR2 SVGAGI. Trimming pared 5 bases from V and 1 base from J, leaving 13 bases between.

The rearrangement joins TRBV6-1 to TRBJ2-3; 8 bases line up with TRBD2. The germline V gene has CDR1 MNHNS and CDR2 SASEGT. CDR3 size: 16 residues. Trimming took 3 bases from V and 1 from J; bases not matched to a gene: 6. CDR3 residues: CASSDRTSQRTDTQYF. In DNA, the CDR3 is TGTGCCAGCAGTGACCGGACTAGCCAACGCACAGATACGCAGTATTTT.

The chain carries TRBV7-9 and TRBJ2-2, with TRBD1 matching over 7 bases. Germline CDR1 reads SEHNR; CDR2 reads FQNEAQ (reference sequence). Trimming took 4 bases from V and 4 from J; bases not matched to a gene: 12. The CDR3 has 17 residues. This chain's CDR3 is CASSSTRRQGITGELFF. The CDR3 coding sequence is TGTGCCAGCAGCTCCACTCGGAGACAGGGAATCACCGGGGAGCTGTTTTTT.

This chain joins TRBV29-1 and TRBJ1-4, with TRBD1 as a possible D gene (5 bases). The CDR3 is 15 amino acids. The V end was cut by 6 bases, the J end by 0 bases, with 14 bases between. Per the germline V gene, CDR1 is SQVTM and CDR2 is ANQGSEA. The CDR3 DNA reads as TGCAGCGTCTCCGCGGGGGGGGCAACTAATGAAAAACTGTTTTTT. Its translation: CSVSAGGATNEKLFF.

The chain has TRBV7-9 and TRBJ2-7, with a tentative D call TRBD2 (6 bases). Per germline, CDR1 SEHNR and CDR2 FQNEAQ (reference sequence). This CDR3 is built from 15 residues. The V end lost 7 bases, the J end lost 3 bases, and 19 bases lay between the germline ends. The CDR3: CASKIGLDGSYEQYF. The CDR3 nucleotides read TGTGCCAGCAAAATCGGACTGGACGGGAGCTACGAGCAGTACTTC.

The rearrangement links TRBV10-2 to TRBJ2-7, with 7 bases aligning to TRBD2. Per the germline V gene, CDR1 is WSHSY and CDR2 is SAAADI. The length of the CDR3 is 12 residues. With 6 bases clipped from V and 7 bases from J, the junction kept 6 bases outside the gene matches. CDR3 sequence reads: CASRRETGEQYF. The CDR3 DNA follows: TGCGCCAGCAGGCGGGAGACGGGTGAGCAGTACTTC.